This entry concerns a single T cell receptor beta chain. Per the germline V gene, CDR1 is SGHRS and CDR2 is YFSETQ. CDR3 length: 17 residues. V lost 3 bases and J lost 0, with 16 bases in between. Sequenced by immunoSEQ multiplex PCR; TCRdb stores in-frame clones only, minus some. The sample includes approximately 110,000 clones, approximately 85% of them seen just once. This sample was included in a study of blood T cell repertoires in COVID-19. Study as a whole: In each case, the material was cDNA or gDNA derived from T cells, B-cell-depleted T cells, or PBMCs.

Seattle cases were enrolled at active infection and followed longitudinally. This receptor was taken from a woman of 80 years or more with COVID-19, enrolled during active disease. The chain joins TRBV5-1 to TRBJ2-1; TRBD2 might be the D (5 bases). Sequenced input: peripheral blood. CDR3 DNA: TGCGCCAGCAGCTCGCTAGTAGGAGGAGGCTCCTACAATGAGCAGTTCTTC. This encodes CASSSLVGGGSYNEQFF.